The clone carrying this T cell receptor (beta chain) was counted at least ten times. Its cognate antigen is unknown. The entry originates in a study of T cell repertoires in cytomegalovirus infection. Study in general: Signatures in public TCR beta sequences pointed to both CMV infection and matching HLA type.

The CDR3 loop spans 16 amino acids. CDR1 is ENHRY and CDR2 is SYGVKD in the germline V gene. With 1 base removed from V and 2 bases from J, the gap between germline ends came to 15 bases. Overall study findings and caveats: HLA-C-restricted CMV clonotypes gave the most frequent clonotype in two of eight donors.

TCRdb passed the reads through MiXCR, listing each CDR3 protein once. The table has a few hundred thousand distinct CDR3 sequences, 15% to 20% seen once. The V gene is TRBV10-3, the J gene TRBJ2-7; D might be TRBD1 or TRBD2, each matching 6 bases. The clonotype was recovered from a human donor in good health (CMV status not recorded). Some clones in this sample may be carry-over from other donors' samples. The sample was PBMCs. The CDR3 is CAISEFQRGAAYEQYF. The DNA for the CDR3 is TGTGCCATCAGTGAGTTCCAAAGGGGGGCCGCCTACGAGCAGTACTTC.